This T cell receptor beta chain was found in a study of shared clonotypes between healthy human individuals. Positively selected for CCR7, the CD45RO-negative cells used as naive CD8 cells excluded terminally differentiated effector memory CD45RA+ cells. Losses at the gene ends were 8 bases for V and 7 bases for J; bases not matched to a gene: 12. Looked up from germline, CDR1 is SQVTM and CDR2 is ANQGSEA. The length of the CDR3 is 14 residues. Profiled with immunoSEQ multiplex PCR; TCRdb holds only in-frame clones, not every one. The table records fewer than 850,000 clones, 90% to 97% of them present only once.

The sequence derives from a man aged 25-40 years in good health. The rearrangement links TRBV29-1 to TRBJ2-1; 9 bases agree with TRBD2. The sample comprised naive CD8+ T cells sorted from blood. The CDR3 DNA is TGCAGCTCGGAGCTAGCGGGACGGGGGAATGAGCAGTTCTTC. Translated, it gives CSSELAGRGNEQFF.